This T cell receptor beta chain emerged from a study of T-cell reconstitution after alpha-beta-depleted transplantation in children. V gave up 2 bases and J gave up 2 bases, with 11 bases separating them. Germline values: CDR1 ENHRY, CDR2 SYGVKD. The CDR3 spans 15 residues. Study-wide results and limits: When one year had passed after transplant, most T-cell counts and diversity came from newly produced T cells.

In its sample, this clonotype was seen a few times. Its specificity is not known. Library preparation (for TCRbeta) was performed with unique molecular identifiers. TCRdb called the PCR reads again in MiXCR, with one record for every CDR3 protein. The sample lists approximately 520,000 distinct CDR3 sequences, 9.5% to 12% occurring once. The sequencing here drew on PBMCs, mostly from graft donor cells, taken 180 days after TCRalphabeta/CD19-depleted stem cell transplant. This receptor was identified in a female patient under 10 years old who had a stem cell transplant for aplastic anemia, so the T cells may come from the graft donor. The chain has TRBV10-3 and TRBJ2-3; no definite D call. The CDR3 loop is CAISEPRSFTDTQYF. The CDR3 DNA reads as TGTGCCATCAGTGAGCCCCGGTCCTTCACAGATACGCAGTATTTT.